These 14 T cell receptor beta chains came from one sample sequenced in a study of blood T cell repertoires in COVID-19. Sequenced by immunoSEQ multiplex PCR; TCRdb stores in-frame clones only, minus some. Of 250,000 to 300,000 clones listed, about nine tenths are singletons. Sequences were obtained from PBMCs or T cells enriched from blood (not recorded which). The receptors come from a human donor in a cohort exposed to, infected with or recovered from COVID-19 (not recorded which). The donor label of this sample is uncertain.

This clone has only one observation. The rearrangement links TRBV4-3 to TRBJ2-6, with 9 positions matching TRBD2. In germline, CDR1 is LGHNA, CDR2 YSLEER. J gave up 2 bases and V 2 bases, and 7 bases lay outside the gene matches. CDR3 length equals 18 residues. For the CDR3, the DNA is TGCGCCAGCAGCCAATGGGGCGGGGGGGGCGCTGGGGCCAACGTCCTGACTTTC. Protein: CASSQWGGGGAGANVLTF.

The chain is built from TRBV21-1 and TRBJ1-5. TRBV21-1 is a pseudogene. This CDR3 is 15 amino acids long. CDR3 coding DNA: TGTGCCAGCAAAGGACTGATTACTAGCAATCAGCCCCAGCATTTT. This translates into CASKGLITSNQPQHF.

This clone was counted once. The chain is built from TRBV4-2 and TRBJ2-7, with TRBD1 identical over 8 bases. Unmatched junction bases numbered 4, after V lost 1 base and J lost 2 bases. This CDR3 spans 15 amino acids. From germline, CDR1 is LGHNA and CDR2 YNFKEQ. The chain's CDR3 is CASSQVGTGPYEQYF. CDR3 DNA sequence: TGTGCCAGCAGCCAAGTGGGGACAGGCCCCTACGAGCAGTACTTC.

The chain uses TRBV5-4 and TRBJ2-1; TRBD2 matches 12 bases. J was trimmed by 0 bases and V by 4 bases; bases with no gene match: 8. Germline CDR1 and CDR2: SGHNT and YYREEE (reference sequence). CDR3 length equals 18 residues. The CDR3 is CASSPLAGGRSSYNEQFF. The CDR3 DNA reads TGTGCCAGCAGCCCACTAGCGGGGGGCCGCAGCTCCTACAATGAGCAGTTCTTC.

The chain combines TRBV9 with TRBJ1-3, with 7 bases aligning to TRBD1. Losses at the gene ends were 0 bases for V and 4 bases for J; bases not matched to a gene: 4. This CDR3 is built from 15 residues. Germline V gene sequence: CDR1 SGDLS, CDR2 YYNGEE. Here the CDR3 reads CASSVEQGTGNTIYF. Here the CDR3 DNA reads TGTGCCAGCAGCGTAGAACAGGGGACAGGAAACACCATATATTTT.

The chain links TRBV9 to TRBJ2-7; 9 nucleotides align to TRBD1. Per germline, CDR1 SGDLS and CDR2 YYNGEE. The V and J ends lost 2 bases and 7 bases, in that order; junction bases with no gene match: 10. There are 15 residues in the CDR3. CDR3 bases: TGTGCCAGCAGCGTTTCCGGGACAGGGCCAGGAGAGCAGTACTTC. Translating it yields CASSVSGTGPGEQYF.

V and J are TRBV10-2 and TRBJ1-1, with TRBD1 matching 10 bases. CDR1 and CDR2 (germline): WSHSY, SAAADI. The CDR3 has 15 residues. With 6 bases clipped from V and 3 bases from J, the junction kept 7 bases outside the gene matches. The CDR3 DNA reads TGCGCCAGCAGAGGACTGACAGGGGGCTACACTGAAGCTTTCTTT. Its translation is CASRGLTGGYTEAFF.

This clone was detected a few times. This chain links TRBV10-3 with TRBJ2-7, with TRBD1 as a possible D gene (6 bases). The CDR3 is 12 amino acids. CDR1 is ENHRY and CDR2 is SYGVKD in the germline V gene. The germline V and J ends were trimmed by 10 bases and 4 bases, with 14 bases remaining between them. CDR3 sequence (DNA): TGTGCCACCAGATTCGGACAGTACGAGCAGTACTTC. This gives the protein CATRFGQYEQYF.

The rearrangement links TRBV29-1 to TRBJ1-2; 8 nucleotides align to TRBD1. The CDR3 length is 11 residues. Per germline, CDR1 SQVTM and CDR2 ANQGSEA. Unmatched junction bases numbered 4, after V lost 6 bases and J lost 7 bases. CDR3 sequence: CSVSDRGGYTF. CDR3 nucleotide sequence: TGCAGCGTCTCTGACAGGGGTGGCTACACCTTC.

The gene calls are TRBV25-1 and TRBJ1-4; D is possibly TRBD1 (6 bases). This CDR3 is 14 amino acids long. The V end lost 4 bases, the J end lost 0 bases, and 6 bases lay between the germline ends. Germline V gene data show CDR1 as MGHDK and CDR2 as SYGVNS. In nucleotides, the CDR3 is TGTGCCAGCAGTGGACAGGCAACTAATGAAAAACTGTTTTTT. It is translated as CASSGQATNEKLFF.

The sample holds one count of this clone. The CDR3 region is CASSSNHPLGGNTIYF. CDR3 coding DNA: TGTGCCAGCAGTTCAAATCACCCGCTCGGTGGAAACACCATATATTTT. The chain carries TRBV11-3 and TRBJ1-3, with D hard to call. Germline CDR1 and CDR2: SGHNT and YENEEA. CDR3 size: 16 residues. Deletions cut 6 bases from V and 3 bases from J, with 18 bases between.

The table lists this clone with a count of one. The CDR3 protein is CAWSLIAGGLQETQYF. The CDR3 DNA sequence: TGTGCCTGGAGTCTGATAGCGGGGGGGTTACAAGAGACCCAGTACTTC. The chain employs TRBV30 and TRBJ2-5; 11 nucleotides agree with TRBD2. With V trimmed by 2 bases and J by 2 bases, 7 bases remained unmatched. The CDR3 is made up of 16 amino acids. Germline values: CDR1 GTSNPN, CDR2 SVGIG (reference sequence).

There are a few counts of this clone. This chain uses TRBV12-3 or TRBV12-4 with TRBJ1-1; tentatively, D is TRBD1 (5 bases). Trimming pared 3 bases from V and 6 bases from J, leaving 8 bases between. The CDR3 contains 12 residues. This CDR3 is CASSFWDSEAFF. The CDR3, as DNA: TGTGCCAGCAGTTTTTGGGACTCTGAAGCTTTCTTT.

The rearrangement uses TRBV11-1 and TRBJ2-7; possibly TRBD2 for D (5 bases). The CDR3 contains 13 residues. Trimming left V 3 bases short and J 7 bases short, with 13 bases between. Germline-derived CDR1 and CDR2 are SGHAT and FQDESV (reference sequence). CDR3: CASSLLDDYEQYF. CDR3 DNA sequence: TGTGCCAGCAGCTTGTTAGACGACTATGAGCAGTACTTC.